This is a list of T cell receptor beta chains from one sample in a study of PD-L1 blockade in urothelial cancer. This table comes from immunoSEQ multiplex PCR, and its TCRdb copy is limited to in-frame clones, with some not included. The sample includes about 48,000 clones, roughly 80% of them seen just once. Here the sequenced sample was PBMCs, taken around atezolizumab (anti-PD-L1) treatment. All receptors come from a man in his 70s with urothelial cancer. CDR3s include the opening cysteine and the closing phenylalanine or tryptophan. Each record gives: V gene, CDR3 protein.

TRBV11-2,CASSLSPVKEGNEQFF
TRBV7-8,CASSLDYFSNYGYTF
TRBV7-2,CASSLWGGQGRNEQFF
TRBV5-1,CASSLGTGMFGEQYF
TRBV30,CAWSGLAGQETQYF
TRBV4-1,CASSLGPQETQYF
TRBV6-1,CASKLAGGIDTQYF
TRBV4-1,CASSQDNSGNTIYF
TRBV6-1,CASTQLAGSTDTQYF
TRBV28,CASRGTGAGYGYTF
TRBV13,CASSSGQNGNTIYF
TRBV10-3,CAISDNRGRTEAFF
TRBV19,CASSPQLYTEAFF
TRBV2,CASSPLAGASEQFF
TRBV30,CAWIDRGVQETQYF
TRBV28,CASSSTIAGGGTDTQYF
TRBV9,CASSVSGGAAGELFF
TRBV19,CASSRQSSSYEQYF
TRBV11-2,CASSFRDLGGTDTQYF
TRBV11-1,CASTDNRDSYEQYF
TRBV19,CASSPPGRVGGELFF
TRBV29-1,CSPTGEGDTQYF